This TCR beta chain was recorded in a study of tumor-infiltrating lymphocytes in oesophageal squamous cell carcinoma. In TCRdb, the PCR reads were re-called with MiXCR into one record per CDR3 protein. Here the sample spans some 17,000 distinct CDR3 sequences, about 46% being singletons. This receptor was taken from a female donor with esophageal squamous cell carcinoma. Source material: normal esophageal tissue next to the tumor.

CDR3 loop: CASSPWDRATFGGYTF. In nucleotides, the CDR3 is TGTGCCAGCAGCCCCTGGGACAGGGCTACCTTCGGTGGCTACACCTTC. The chain couples TRBV7-1 to TRBJ2-4, with 9 bases lining up with TRBD1. The assigned J gene may be wrong: the sequence end matches TRBJ1-2 better. TRBV7-1 is recorded as an ORF, its role being uncertain. The CDR3 contains 16 residues.